A selection of T cell receptor beta chains follows, all from one sample in a study of cytomegalovirus exposure and HLA in healthy donors. Produced via immunoSEQ multiplex PCR; TCRdb's table is partial and in-frame only. The top ten clones hold approximately 4% of a sample with 100,000 to 150,000 clones, over 70% of them seen once. Sequenced material: PBMCs. These receptors were collected from a young man in good health and CMV-seropositive. The conserved cysteine and the conserved F or W are not part of the CDR3 here.

j_call v_call cdr3_aa
TRBJ2-7 TRBV7-9 ASSLDGSPEQY
TRBJ2-6 TRBV19 ASSMNRGTSGANVLT
TRBJ2-3 TRBV12-5 ASGLVWLGGDTQY
TRBJ2-2 TRBV20-1 SAGRGGELF
TRBJ2-6 TRBV2 ASSVTGRVTGANVLT
TRBJ1-3 TRBV11-2 ASSSGTGTPIY
TRBJ1-6 TRBV5-1 ASSSGQLPSPLH
TRBJ2-1 TRBV4-1 ASSQTLGRGINEQF
TRBJ2-6 TRBV5-1 ASSATTGHSGANVLT
TRBJ2-5 TRBV13 ASSPAGLDGTETQY
TRBJ1-5 TRBV7-2 ASSLQEGNQPQH
TRBJ1-1 TRBV6-4 ASSPTRSTEAF
TRBJ2-7 TRBV10-3 AISEGLHYEQY
TRBJ2-1 TRBV7-2 ASRLDIAPYNEQF
TRBJ2-7 TRBV4-1 ASGPGGSSYEQY
TRBJ2-1 TRBV12-5 ASGLVVTLPQF
TRBJ2-5 TRBV21-1 ASPTASGGYQETQY
TRBJ1-2 TRBV4-3 ASSQGPAGARYGYT
TRBJ2-7 TRBV5-4 ASTIPGGGDEQY
TRBJ2-7 TRBV5-6 ASSLIGATYEQY
TRBJ2-1 TRBV20-1 SARDRREQF
TRBJ1-1 TRBV9 ASSQTTGPNTEAF
TRBJ1-3 TRBV2 ASSEFFSGNTIY
TRBJ1-2 TRBV10-3 AISGVDYGYT
TRBJ2-1 TRBV9 ASSYLGGEKQF
TRBJ1-1 TRBV2 ASSKNTEAF
TRBJ2-1 TRBV5-5 ASSPRNRGWRGGFYNEQF
TRBJ2-1 TRBV19 ASNMGLAGGGEQF
TRBJ2-1 TRBV4-3 ASSLRGHGGNEQF
TRBJ1-6 TRBV27 ASSVTGRSPLH
TRBJ2-1 TRBV9 ASSVSASRLAPYNEQF
. TRBV7-9 ASSKDRYSVEQY
TRBJ2-1 TRBV27 ASSFTAGGSYNEQF
TRBJ2-3 TRBV6-5 ASSSADTASTDTQY
TRBJ1-2 TRBV6-4 ASRVRTDSNFGYT
TRBJ1-2 TRBV19 AVQGDDGYT
TRBJ2-1 TRBV14 ASSQDVGWERPNEQF
TRBJ1-5 TRBV7-7 ASSPSVGQPQH
TRBJ1-2 TRBV10-1 ASSGSGEGGYT
TRBJ2-1 TRBV7-2 ASSLELAGGGNYNEQF
TRBJ1-2 TRBV27 ASKTAGTGSFGDYT
TRBJ2-7 TRBV4-1 ASSQEEGASGREDEQY
TRBJ1-1 TRBV6-5 ASTPAADRTEAF
TRBJ2-1 TRBV9 ASSVGTSEYNEQF
TRBJ1-2 TRBV30 AWSYGIGYGYT
TRBJ1-2 TRBV4-3 ASSPEQGAYGYT
TRBJ2-7 TRBV9 ASSVGSDRAYEQY
TRBJ2-1 TRBV9 ASSGGQFGGNEQF
TRBJ2-7 TRBV9 ASSVAGRGYEQY
TRBJ1-2 TRBV14 ASSHGSGTTYGYT
TRBJ2-2 TRBV5-1 ASSQGQSTGELF
TRBJ2-2 TRBV7-6 ASSSTGLNTGELF
TRBJ2-7 TRBV5-1 ASSSSGTGKNEQY
TRBJ2-3 TRBV19 ATGLSTDTQY
TRBJ1-4 TRBV30 AWSARNEKLF
TRBJ2-1 TRBV7-9 AAMKSTYNEQF
TRBJ1-5 TRBV4-1 ASSQGAGWIGNQPQH
TRBJ2-3 TRBV15 ATSRQGQPTDTQY
TRBJ1-6 TRBV7-9 ASSRDRGPSPLH